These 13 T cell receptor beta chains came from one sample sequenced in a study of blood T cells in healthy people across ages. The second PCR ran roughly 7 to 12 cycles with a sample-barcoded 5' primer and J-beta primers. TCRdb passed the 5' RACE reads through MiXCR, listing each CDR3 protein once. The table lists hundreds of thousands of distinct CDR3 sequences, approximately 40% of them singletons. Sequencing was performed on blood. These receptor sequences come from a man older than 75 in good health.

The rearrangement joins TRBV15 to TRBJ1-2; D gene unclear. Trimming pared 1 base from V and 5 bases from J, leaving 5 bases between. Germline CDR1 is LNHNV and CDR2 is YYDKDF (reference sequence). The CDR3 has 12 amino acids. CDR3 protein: CATSRGLYGYTF. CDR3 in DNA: TGTGCCACCAGCAGAGGGTTGTATGGCTACACCTTC.

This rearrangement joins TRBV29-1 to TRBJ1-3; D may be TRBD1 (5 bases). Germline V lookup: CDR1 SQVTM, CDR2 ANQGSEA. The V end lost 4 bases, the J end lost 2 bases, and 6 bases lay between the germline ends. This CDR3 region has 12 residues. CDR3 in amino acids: CSVGGAGNTIYF. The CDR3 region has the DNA TGCAGCGTTGGAGGGGCTGGAAACACCATATATTTT.

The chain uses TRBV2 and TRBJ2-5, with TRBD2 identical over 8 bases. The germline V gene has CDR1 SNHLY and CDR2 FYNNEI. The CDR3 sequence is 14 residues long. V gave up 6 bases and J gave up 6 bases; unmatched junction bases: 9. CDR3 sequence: CASSRDGGGKTQYF. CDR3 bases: TGTGCCAGCAGCCGGGATGGCGGGGGGAAGACCCAGTACTTC.

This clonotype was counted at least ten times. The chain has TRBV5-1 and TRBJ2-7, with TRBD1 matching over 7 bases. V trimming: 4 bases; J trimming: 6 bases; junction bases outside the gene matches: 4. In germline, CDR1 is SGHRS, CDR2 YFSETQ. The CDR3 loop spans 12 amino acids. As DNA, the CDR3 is TGCGCCAGCAGCATCGACAGGGCCGAGCAGTACTTC. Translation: CASSIDRAEQYF.

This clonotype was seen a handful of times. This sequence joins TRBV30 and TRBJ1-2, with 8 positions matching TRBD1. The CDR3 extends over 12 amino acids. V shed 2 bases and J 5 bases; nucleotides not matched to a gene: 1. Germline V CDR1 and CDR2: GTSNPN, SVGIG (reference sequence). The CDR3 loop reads CAWSTGGYGYTF. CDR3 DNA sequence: TGTGCCTGGAGTACAGGGGGTTATGGCTACACCTTC.

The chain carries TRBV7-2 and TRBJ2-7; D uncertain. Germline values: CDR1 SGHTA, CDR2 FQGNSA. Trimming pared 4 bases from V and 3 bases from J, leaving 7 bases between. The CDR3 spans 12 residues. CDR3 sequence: CASSSGYYEQYF. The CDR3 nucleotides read TGTGCCAGCAGCTCCGGTTACTACGAGCAGTACTTC.

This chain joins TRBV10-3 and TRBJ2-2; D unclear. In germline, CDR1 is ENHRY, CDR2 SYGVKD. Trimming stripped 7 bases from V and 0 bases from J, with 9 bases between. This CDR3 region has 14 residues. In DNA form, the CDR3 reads TGTGCCATCATGAGTCCCGCGAACACCGGGGAGCTGTTTTTT. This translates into CAIMSPANTGELFF.

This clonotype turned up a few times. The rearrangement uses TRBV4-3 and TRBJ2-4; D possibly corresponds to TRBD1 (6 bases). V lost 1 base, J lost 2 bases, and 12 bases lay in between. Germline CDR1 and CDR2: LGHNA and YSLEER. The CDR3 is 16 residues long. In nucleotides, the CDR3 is TGCGCCAGCAGCCAAGGGCTGGGACAAACCAAAAACATTCAGTACTTC. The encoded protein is CASSQGLGQTKNIQYF.

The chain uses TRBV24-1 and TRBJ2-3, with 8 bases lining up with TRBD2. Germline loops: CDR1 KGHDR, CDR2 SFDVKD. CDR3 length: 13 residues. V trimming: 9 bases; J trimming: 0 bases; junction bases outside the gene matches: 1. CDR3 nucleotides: TGTGCCACCGCTAGCGGGAGCACAGATACGCAGTATTTT. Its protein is CATASGSTDTQYF.

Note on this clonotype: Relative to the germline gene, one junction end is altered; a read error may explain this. Here the CDR3 reads CASSPPAIGTKNTQYF. The CDR3, as DNA: TGTGCCAGCTCACCACCAGCGATTGGAACCAAAAACACTCAGTACTTC. The chain has TRBV18 and TRBJ2-4; D ambiguous. The germline V gene encodes CDR1 KGHSH and CDR2 LQKENI. This CDR3 is built from 16 residues.

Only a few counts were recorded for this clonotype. CDR3 nucleotides: TGCAGTGCTAGAGGACTCGGGACTAGCGGGGCAGAGACCCAGTACTTC. Amino acid sequence: CSARGLGTSGAETQYF. The V gene is TRBV20-1, the J gene TRBJ2-7; 13 nucleotides line up with TRBD2. The end of the DNA is better explained by TRBJ2-5, so the J call may be wrong. The germline V gene encodes CDR1 DFQATT and CDR2 SNEGSKA (reference sequence). The CDR3 runs 16 residues.

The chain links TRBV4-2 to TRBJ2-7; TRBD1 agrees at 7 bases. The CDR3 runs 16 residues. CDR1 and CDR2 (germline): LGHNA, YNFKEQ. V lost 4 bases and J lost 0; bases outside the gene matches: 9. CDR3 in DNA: TGTGCCAGCAGCCTACAACAAGGACAGGCCTCCTACGAGCAGTACTTC. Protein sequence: CASSLQQGQASYEQYF.

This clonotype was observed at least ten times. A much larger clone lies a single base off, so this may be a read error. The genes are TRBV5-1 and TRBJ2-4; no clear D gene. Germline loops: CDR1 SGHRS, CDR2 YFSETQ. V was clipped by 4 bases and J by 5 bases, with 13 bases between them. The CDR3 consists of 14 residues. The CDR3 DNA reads TGCGCCAGCAGCGTGGCCGTCAGCCAAAACATTCAGTACTTC. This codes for CASSVAVSQNIQYF.